This T cell receptor beta chain was documented in a study of T cells after posttransplantation cyclophosphamide. Study-wide results and caveats: Recipient CMV seropositivity and CMV reactivation strongly tracked TRB clonality.

This CDR3 contains 15 residues. The V gene's germline CDR1 is MNHNS and CDR2 SASEGT. V shed 6 bases and J shed 1 base, with 16 bases lying between them. Control samples came 1 year after myeloablative marrow transplants with methotrexate plus calcineurin inhibitor. Only in-frame clones appear in the TCRdb table, and some are missing; sequencing was by immunoSEQ multiplex PCR. The sample has roughly 17,000 clones, about 85% seen once. Concerning this clone: Its antigen is not known.

The gene calls are TRBV6-1 and TRBJ2-7; D possibly corresponds to TRBD1 (6 bases). This sequence was found in a female patient aged 18-30 years who received an allogeneic stem cell transplant from an unrelated donor, was CMV-positive, and had acute and chronic GVHD. Some of the T cells might come from the graft donor. The material sequenced was PBMCs, taken after allogeneic stem cell transplant with calcineurin inhibitor and methotrexate. CDR3 sequence reads: CASRAVGAASYEQYF. DNA for the CDR3: TGTGCCAGCAGGGCAGTGGGGGCCGCTTCCTACGAGCAGTACTTC.